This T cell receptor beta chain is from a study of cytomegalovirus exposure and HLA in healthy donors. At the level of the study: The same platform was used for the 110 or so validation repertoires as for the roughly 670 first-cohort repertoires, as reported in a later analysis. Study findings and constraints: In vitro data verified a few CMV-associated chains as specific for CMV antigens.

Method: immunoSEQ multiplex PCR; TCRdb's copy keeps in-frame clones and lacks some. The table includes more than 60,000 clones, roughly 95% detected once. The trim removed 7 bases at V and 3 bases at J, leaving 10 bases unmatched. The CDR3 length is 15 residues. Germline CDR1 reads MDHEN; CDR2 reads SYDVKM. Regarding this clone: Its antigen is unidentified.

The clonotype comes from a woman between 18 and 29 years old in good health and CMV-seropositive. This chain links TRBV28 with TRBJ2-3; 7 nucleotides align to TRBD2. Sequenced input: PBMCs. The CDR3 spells CASNEREGLTDTQYF. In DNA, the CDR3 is TGTGCCAGCAATGAGAGGGAGGGCCTGACAGATACGCAGTATTTT.